This T cell receptor beta chain came from a study of T cells in Graves' hyperthyroidism and ophthalmopathy. Study-wide background: Blood from the periphery was taken at initial diagnosis, before any treatment.

Graves' hyperthyroidism is called stable when ophthalmopathy does not progress within 18 months. Amplified TCR beta CDR3 regions came from RNA transcripts. Using the HTBI primer set, a first-round RT-PCR was run on the TCR CDR3. In TCRdb, the multiplex PCR reads were re-called with MiXCR into one record per CDR3 protein. The table shows about 690,000 distinct CDR3 sequences, with roughly 17% occurring only once. Notes on this clonotype: A single base separates this from a much larger clone, so it may be a read error.

Germline assignment: CDR1 MDHEN and CDR2 SYDVKM. The CDR3 has 15 residues. Unmatched junction bases numbered 6, after V lost 5 bases and J lost 2 bases. Sequencing was performed on blood. This TCR was sampled from a man aged 45-65 years with Graves' hyperthyroidism. The chain links TRBV28 to TRBJ2-3, with TRBD2 identical over 8 bases. The CDR3 DNA reads TGTGCCAGCAGTGATGAACTAGCGGACACAGATACGCAGTATTTT. Its translation is CASSDELADTDTQYF. Full variable domain (rest looked up from reference TRBV28 and TRBJ2-3): DVKVTQSSRYLVKRTGEKVFLECVQDMDHENMFWYRQDPGLGLRLIYFSYDVKMKEKGDIPEGYSVSREKKERFSLILESASTNQTSMYLCASSDELADTDTQYFGPGTRLTVL.